These T cell receptor beta chains were read from a single sample in a study of blood T cell repertoires in COVID-19. Clones were read by immunoSEQ multiplex PCR, and TCRdb kept only the in-frame ones, dropping some. The data show 120,000 to 150,000 clones, about four fifths seen once. Source material: peripheral blood. These receptors were obtained from a human donor in a cohort sampled during active COVID-19. The CDR3 runs from the conserved cysteine through the conserved F or W. D genes are given only for firm matches. Not all rows give a size; the values are once, few, many and, for expanded clones, a class.

>TRBV6-6|once|TRBJ1-6|.
TGTGCCAGCACGCGCTCTTCACCCCTCCACTTT
CASTRSSPLHF
>TRBV19|.|TRBJ2-7|.
TGTGCCAGTAGTATGGGTAGGGGTTTCCTGGTTGGCGAGCAGTACTTC
CASSMGRGFLVGEQYF
>TRBV11-3|once|TRBJ2-3|.
TGTGCCAGCAGCTTAGGGCGGGCAAGCACAGATACGCAGTATTTT
CASSLGRASTDTQYF
>TRBV11-2|.|TRBJ2-7|.
TGTGCCAGCAGCTTAGGGCCCTTCGAGCAGTACTTC
CASSLGPFEQYF
>TRBV3-1/TRBV3-2|once|TRBJ2-7|TRBD1
TGTGCCAGCAGCCCCCGGGACAGGGAAACCGACGAGCAGTACTTC
CASSPRDRETDEQYF
>TRBV13|.|TRBJ2-3|TRBD1
TGTGCCAGCAGACGACAGGGTGACCGGGATACGCAGTATTTT
CASRRQGDRDTQYF
>TRBV28|.|TRBJ1-5|TRBD1
TGTGCCAGCAGCCCTATCCGACAGGGGACTTCTTATAGCAATCAGCCCCAGCATTTT
CASSPIRQGTSYSNQPQHF
>TRBV7-9|.|TRBJ1-1|.
TGTGCCAGCAGCTTAGTGAGGGGGTTGGGCACTGAAGCTTTCTTT
CASSLVRGLGTEAFF
>TRBV11-2|.|TRBJ2-6|.
TGTGCCAGCGGAGACTCAGACTCTGGGGCCAACGTCCTGACTTTC
CASGDSDSGANVLTF
>TRBV5-1|.|TRBJ2-7|TRBD1
TGCGCCAGCAGCTTGGGGGGACAGGACTACGAGCAGTACTTC
CASSLGGQDYEQYF
>TRBV11-3|.|TRBJ2-3|.
TGTGCCAGCAGCTTAAGAGCCGGTTATACGCAGTATTTT
CASSLRAGYTQYF
>TRBV5-4|.|TRBJ1-2|TRBD1
TGTGCCAGCAGCTTGCAGGGGGTGGGTGGCTACACCTTC
CASSLQGVGGYTF
>TRBV3-1/TRBV3-2|.|TRBJ1-6|TRBD1
TGTGCCAGCAGCCAAGGGGGACAGTCTAATTCACCCCTCCACTTT
CASSQGGQSNSPLHF
>TRBV6-5|.|TRBJ1-1|.
TGTGTGAGCCACAGGGCTCTTTTCGATGAAGCTTTCTTT
CVSHRALFDEAFF
>TRBV5-1|.|TRBJ1-4|.
TGCGCCACCTCCCGCGGGGGTGCCGGGGAAAAACTGTTTTTT
CATSRGGAGEKLFF
>TRBV5-1|few|TRBJ1-2|TRBD1
TGCGCCAGCAGCTCTGGGGCGACAGGGGAGTATGGCTACACCTTC
CASSSGATGEYGYTF
>TRBV5-1|.|TRBJ2-2|.
TGCGCCAGCAGCTTCCGGGACATAGCCAACACCGGGGAGCTGTTTTTT
CASSFRDIANTGELFF
>TRBV9|.|TRBJ1-1|TRBD1
TGTGCCAGCAGCGTAGCTCCAGGGGGCGAGGGAACTGAAGCTTTCTTT
CASSVAPGGEGTEAFF
>TRBV4-2|.|TRBJ1-2|.
TGTGCCAGCAGCCAAGCCGGTTCGGACCCGGGGTGGTACACCTTC
CASSQAGSDPGWYTF
>TRBV9|.|TRBJ2-5|TRBD2
TGTGCCAGCAGCGTAGCTTCCAGCGGGGGACTCCAAGAGACCCAGTACTTC
CASSVASSGGLQETQYF
>TRBV19|.|TRBJ2-2|.
TGTGCCAGTAGTTCCAACTGGAACACCGGGGAGCTGTTTTTT
CASSSNWNTGELFF
>TRBV2|few|TRBJ1-2|TRBD1
TGTGCCAGCAGGGCGACAGGGAACTATGGCTACACCTTC
CASRATGNYGYTF
>TRBV15|.|TRBJ2-2|.
TGTGCCACCAGCCCCCGGACAGGAGGGACCGGGGAGCTGTTTTTT
CATSPRTGGTGELFF
>TRBV19|once|TRBJ1-6|TRBD1
TGTGCCAGTAGTACCGAGACAGGGAATTCACCCCTCCACTTT
CASSTETGNSPLHF
>TRBV7-9|.|TRBJ1-2|.
TGTGCCAGCAGCGGGGGACTCTATTACACCTTC
CASSGGLYYTF
>TRBV9|.|TRBJ2-1|TRBD2
TGTGCCAGCAGCGGGAAAGACGCTAGCGGTTACAATGAGCAGTTCTTC
CASSGKDASGYNEQFF
>TRBV7-6|.|TRBJ2-3|TRBD1
TGTGCCAGCAGCTTAGAAAGGGGACAGACAGATACGCAGTATTTT
CASSLERGQTDTQYF
>TRBV7-6|.|TRBJ2-2|.
TGTGCCAGCCGCCGGGGAGCCGGGGAGCTGTTTTTT
CASRRGAGELFF
>TRBV4-1|many|TRBJ2-1|.
TGCGCCAGCAGCCAAGGCCCCAGGGATGAGCAGTTCTTC
CASSQGPRDEQFF
>TRBV2|.|TRBJ2-7|TRBD1
TGTGCCAGCAGAGGAATCCGGGACAGGCATCACGAGCAGTACTTC
CASRGIRDRHHEQYF
>TRBV6-6|.|TRBJ1-5|TRBD1
TGTGCCAGCAGTGACAGGGGTTTTGAGCCCCAGCATTTT
CASSDRGFEPQHF
>TRBV3-1/TRBV3-2|few|TRBJ1-5|.
TGTGCCAGCAGCCAAGGCCTATATAGCAATCAGCCCCAGCATTTT
CASSQGLYSNQPQHF
>TRBV11-2|few|TRBJ2-7|.
TGTGCCAGCACCTTAGATCTACGGAGGGGCTACGAGCAGTACTTC
CASTLDLRRGYEQYF
>TRBV27|few|TRBJ2-5|TRBD2
TGTGCCAGCAGTTTATCGGCAGGGACTACCCGGGGAGAGACCCAGTACTTC
CASSLSAGTTRGETQYF
>TRBV20-1|.|TRBJ2-1|.
TGCAGTCCACTTGGCAATGAGCAGTTCTTC
CSPLGNEQFF
>TRBV6-5|.|TRBJ2-7|TRBD1
TGTGCCAGCAGTCGTTGGACAGGGGTAGGCGAGCAGTACTTC
CASSRWTGVGEQYF
>TRBV24-1|.|TRBJ2-3|TRBD2
TGTGCCACCAGTCCCCGACTAGCGGGGGGGCTGGATACGCAGTATTTT
CATSPRLAGGLDTQYF
>TRBV19|.|TRBJ2-5|TRBD1
TGTGCCAGTAGTATTAGGGGACAGGGGTACCAAGAGACCCAGTACTTC
CASSIRGQGYQETQYF
>TRBV2|.|TRBJ2-7|.
TGTGCCAGCTCGTATAGGGGTACCTTCGACCTCTCCTACGAGCAGTACTTC
CASSYRGTFDLSYEQYF
>TRBV12-3/TRBV12-4|.|TRBJ1-1|.
TGTGCCAGCAGTTCCACTCTGGGGGGTGAAGCTTTCTTT
CASSSTLGGEAFF
>TRBV29-1|.|TRBJ2-1|TRBD1
TGCAGCGCGGGGACAGGGGGCTCCAATGAGCAGTTCTTC
CSAGTGGSNEQFF
>TRBV18|few|TRBJ1-6|TRBD1
TGTGCCAGCTCAGAGGGACAGGGTCCTTCACCCCTCCACTTT
CASSEGQGPSPLHF